This T cell receptor beta chain was recovered during a study of T cell repertoires in cytomegalovirus infection. This clonotype has a count of ten or more. With 3 bases removed from V and 6 bases from J, the gap between germline ends came to 11 bases. Germline values: CDR1 SGHRS, CDR2 YFSETQ. The CDR3 consists of 13 residues. TCRdb fed the reads into MiXCR, producing one record per CDR3 protein. This sample has 200,000 to 300,000 distinct CDR3 sequences; roughly 13% occur once, and the top ten carry around 8.7%. The TCR sequence derives from a human donor in good health (CMV status not recorded). Some clones in this sample may be carry-over from other donors' samples. The chain combines TRBV5-1 with TRBJ2-3, with D perhaps TRBD1 (6 bases). The sample taken for sequencing was PBMCs. In DNA, the CDR3 is TGCGCCAGCAGCTCACAGGGAGAGGATACGCAGTATTTT. It specifies CASSSQGEDTQYF.